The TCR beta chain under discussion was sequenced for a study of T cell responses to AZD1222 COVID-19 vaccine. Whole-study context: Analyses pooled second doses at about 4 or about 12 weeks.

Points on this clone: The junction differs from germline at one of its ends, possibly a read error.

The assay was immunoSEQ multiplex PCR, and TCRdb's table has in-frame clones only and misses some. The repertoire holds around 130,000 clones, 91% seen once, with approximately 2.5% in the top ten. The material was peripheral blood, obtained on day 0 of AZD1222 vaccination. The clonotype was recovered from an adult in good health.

CDR3 coding DNA: TGTGCCAGCAGCCCCTCGGCGAATACCGGGGAGCTGTTTTTT. Its translation is CASSPSANTGELFF. The chain joins TRBV9 to TRBJ2-2; D uncertain. The germline V gene has CDR1 SGDLS and CDR2 YYNGEE. The CDR3 runs to 14 residues. The variable domain in full, with the rest retrieved from reference TRBV9 and TRBJ2-2, is DSGVTQTPKHLITATGQRVTLRCSPRSGDLSVYWYQQSLDQGLQFLIQYYNGEERAKGNILERFSAQQFPDLHSELNLSSLELGDSALYFCASSPSANTGELFFGEGSRLTVL.